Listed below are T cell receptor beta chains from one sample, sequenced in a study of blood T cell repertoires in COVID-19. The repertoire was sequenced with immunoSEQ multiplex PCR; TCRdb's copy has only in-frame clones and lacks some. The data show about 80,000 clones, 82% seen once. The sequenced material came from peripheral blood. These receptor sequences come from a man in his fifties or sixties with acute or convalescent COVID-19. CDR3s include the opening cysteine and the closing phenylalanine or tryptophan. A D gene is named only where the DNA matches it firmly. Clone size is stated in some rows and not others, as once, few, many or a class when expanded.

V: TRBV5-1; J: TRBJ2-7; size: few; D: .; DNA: TGCGCCAGCAGCTTGGCAGGGGCCAACGAGCAGTACTTC; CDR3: CASSLAGANEQYF
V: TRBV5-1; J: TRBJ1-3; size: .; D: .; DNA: TGCGCCAGCAGCCCAGATCTCTCTGGAAACACCATATATTTT; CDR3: CASSPDLSGNTIYF
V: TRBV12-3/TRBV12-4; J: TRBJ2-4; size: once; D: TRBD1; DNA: TGTGCCAGCAGTCAGGGGGCGAACATTCAGTACTTC; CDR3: CASSQGANIQYF
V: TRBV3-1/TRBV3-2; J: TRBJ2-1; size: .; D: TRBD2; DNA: TGTGCCAGCAGCCAAACTAGCGGGGGGGCCAATGAGCAGTTCTTC; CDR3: CASSQTSGGANEQFF
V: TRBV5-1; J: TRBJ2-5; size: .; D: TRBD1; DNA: TGCGCCAGCAGCTTAACCGGGACAGGAGTCCAAGAGACCCAGTACTTC; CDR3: CASSLTGTGVQETQYF
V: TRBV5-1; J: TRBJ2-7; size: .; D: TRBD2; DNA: TGCGCCAGCAGCTTGGGGACTAGCAAGCTCTACGAGCAGTACTTC; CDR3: CASSLGTSKLYEQYF
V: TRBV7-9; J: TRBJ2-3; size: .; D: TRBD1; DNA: TGTGCCAGCACCAACACCCAGGGGGCGGAAGATACGCAGTATTTT; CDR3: CASTNTQGAEDTQYF
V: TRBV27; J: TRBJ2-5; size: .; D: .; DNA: TGTGCCAGCAGTCCCACCCGGGGGACCCAGTACTTC; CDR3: CASSPTRGTQYF
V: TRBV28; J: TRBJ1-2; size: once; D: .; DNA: TGTGCCGACCAAACGGGGGAGGGTGGCTACACCTTC; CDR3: CADQTGEGGYTF
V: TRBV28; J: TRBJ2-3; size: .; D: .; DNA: TGTGCCAGCAGTCCGCCAGGCACAGATACGCAGTATTTT; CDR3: CASSPPGTDTQYF
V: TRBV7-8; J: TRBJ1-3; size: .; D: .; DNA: TGTGCCAGCAGCACCGCGCCCTCTGGAAACACCATATATTTT; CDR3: CASSTAPSGNTIYF
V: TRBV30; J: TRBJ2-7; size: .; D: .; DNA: TGTGCCTGGAGTGTACGTCATGACCGCAGCGGGCAGTACTTC; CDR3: CAWSVRHDRSGQYF
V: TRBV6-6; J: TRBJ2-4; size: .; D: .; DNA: TGTGCCAGCAGTCCGCAAAGAATACAGAACCAAAACATTCAGTACTTC; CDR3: CASSPQRIQNQNIQYF
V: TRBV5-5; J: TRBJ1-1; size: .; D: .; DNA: TGTGCCAGCAGCTTAAAGGACAGCACTCAAATGAACACTGAAGCTTTCTTT; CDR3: CASSLKDSTQMNTEAFF
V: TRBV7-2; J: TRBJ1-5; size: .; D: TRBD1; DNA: TGTGCCAGCAGCCCCAATACAGGGGGCAATCAGCCCCAGCATTTT; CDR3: CASSPNTGGNQPQHF
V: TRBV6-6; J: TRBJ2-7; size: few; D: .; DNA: TGTGCCAGCAGCTCCTGGCAGGGAGGTTCCGAGCAGTACTTC; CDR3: CASSSWQGGSEQYF
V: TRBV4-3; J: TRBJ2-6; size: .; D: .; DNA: TGCGCCAGCAGCCAAGATTTGGCTCCTGGGGCCAACGTCCTGACTTTC; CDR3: CASSQDLAPGANVLTF
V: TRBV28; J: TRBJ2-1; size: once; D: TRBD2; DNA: TGTGCCAGCAGTCCCCCTTTAGCGGGAGGCGGTAATGAGCAGTTCTTC; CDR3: CASSPPLAGGGNEQFF
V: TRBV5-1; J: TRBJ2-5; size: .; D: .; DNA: TGCGCCAGCAGCTTTAATCCAGCGGAAGAGACCCAGTACTTC; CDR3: CASSFNPAEETQYF
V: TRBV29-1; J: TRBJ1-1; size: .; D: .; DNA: TGCAGCGCAGGAGACAGTCTGAACACTGAAGCTTTCTTT; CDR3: CSAGDSLNTEAFF
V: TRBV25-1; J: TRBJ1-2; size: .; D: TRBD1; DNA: TGTGCCAGCAGTGCCGCCGACCTTAGGACAGGGGACTACACCTTC; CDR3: CASSAADLRTGDYTF
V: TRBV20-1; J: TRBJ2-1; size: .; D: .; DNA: TGCAGTGCCCTTGTGGGCTCGCAGTTCTTC; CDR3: CSALVGSQFF
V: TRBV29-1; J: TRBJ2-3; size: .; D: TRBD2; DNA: TGCAGCGTTGACGCCAGCGGGGGCACAGATACGCAGTATTTT; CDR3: CSVDASGGTDTQYF
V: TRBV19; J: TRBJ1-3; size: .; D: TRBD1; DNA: TGTGCCAGTAGGGGGACAGCTGGCTCTGGAAACACCATATATTTT; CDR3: CASRGTAGSGNTIYF
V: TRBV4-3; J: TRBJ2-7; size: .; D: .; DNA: TGCGCCAGCAGCCAAGAGATCAGCTACGAGCAGTACTTC; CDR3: CASSQEISYEQYF
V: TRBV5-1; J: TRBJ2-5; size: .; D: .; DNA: TGCGCCAGCAGCTTGGGGGCGACACAAGAGACCCAGTACTTC; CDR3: CASSLGATQETQYF
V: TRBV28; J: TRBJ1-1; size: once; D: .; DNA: TGTGCCAGCCTCGGGGGGCTTAGGGAAGGAGCTTTCTTT; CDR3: CASLGGLREGAFF
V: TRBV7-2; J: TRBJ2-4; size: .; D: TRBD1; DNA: TGTGCCAGCAGCTTAGCTCCGGGACAGGGCATTCAGTACTTC; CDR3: CASSLAPGQGIQYF
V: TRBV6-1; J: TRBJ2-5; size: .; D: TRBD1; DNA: TGTGCCAGCAAGGTGACAGGGCAAGAGACCCAGTACTTC; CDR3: CASKVTGQETQYF
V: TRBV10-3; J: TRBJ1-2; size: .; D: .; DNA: TGTGCCATCAGTCGGACAGACACCTGGGAGGGCTACACCTTC; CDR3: CAISRTDTWEGYTF
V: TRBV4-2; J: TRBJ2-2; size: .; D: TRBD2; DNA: TGTGCCAGCAGCCAGGGAGTAGCGGGGGACACCGGGGAGCTGTTTTTT; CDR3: CASSQGVAGDTGELFF
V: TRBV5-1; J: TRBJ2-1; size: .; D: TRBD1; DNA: TGCGCCAGCAGCTTGGTGGCAGGGGACAGGGGTTACGATGAGCAGTTCTTC; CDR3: CASSLVAGDRGYDEQFF
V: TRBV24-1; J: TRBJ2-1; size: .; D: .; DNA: TGTGCCACCAGTGATTCCAAGACCGTAGCGACCTACAATGAGCAGTTCTTC; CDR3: CATSDSKTVATYNEQFF
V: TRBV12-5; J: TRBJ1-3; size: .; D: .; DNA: TGTGCTAGTGGCTGGGGGGTAGGAAACACCATATATTTT; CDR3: CASGWGVGNTIYF
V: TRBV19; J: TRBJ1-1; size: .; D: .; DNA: TGTGCCAGTAGTATCGGTCGGTTGAACACTGAAGCTTTCTTT; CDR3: CASSIGRLNTEAFF
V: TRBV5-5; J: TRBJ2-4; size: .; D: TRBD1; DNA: TGTGCCAGCAGCCCGGGACAGGCGGTGGGCATTCAGTACTTC; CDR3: CASSPGQAVGIQYF
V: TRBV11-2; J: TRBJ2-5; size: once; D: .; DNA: TGTGCCAGCAGCTTAGGTCGTGGGGGCCCAGAGACCCAGTACTTC; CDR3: CASSLGRGGPETQYF
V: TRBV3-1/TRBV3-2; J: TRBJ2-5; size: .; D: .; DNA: TGTGCCAGCAGCCAAGGAGGGCCCGAGACCCAGTACTTC; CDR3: CASSQGGPETQYF
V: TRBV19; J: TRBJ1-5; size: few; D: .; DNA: TGTGCCAGTAAATACAGGAGTGATCAGCCCCAGCATTTT; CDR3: CASKYRSDQPQHF
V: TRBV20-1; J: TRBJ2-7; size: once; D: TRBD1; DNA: TGCAGCGTTACGGGGGGACAGGGGTCGGGCTTC; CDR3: CSVTGGQGSGF
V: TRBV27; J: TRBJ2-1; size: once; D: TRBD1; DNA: TGTGCCAGCTTACGACAGGGGGCTAATGAGCAGTTCTTC; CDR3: CASLRQGANEQFF
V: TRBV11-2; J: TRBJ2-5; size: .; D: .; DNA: TGTGCCAGCAGCTTCTTAGCGGCACAAGAGACCCAGTACTTC; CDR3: CASSFLAAQETQYF
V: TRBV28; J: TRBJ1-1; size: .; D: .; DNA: TGTGCCAGCAGTAGCCCCGGGGGTAGAAACACTGAAGCTTTCTTT; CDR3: CASSSPGGRNTEAFF
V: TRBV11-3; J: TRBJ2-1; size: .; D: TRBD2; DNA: TGTGCCAGCAGCGCTGTACTAGCGGGGGGGGCCAATGAGCAGTTCTTC; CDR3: CASSAVLAGGANEQFF
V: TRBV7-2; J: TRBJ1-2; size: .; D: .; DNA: TGTGCCAGCAGCCCCGACGGGGTTAGGTATGGCTACACCTTC; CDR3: CASSPDGVRYGYTF
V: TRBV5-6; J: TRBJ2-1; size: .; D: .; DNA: TGTGCCAGCAGCTTTCGCGGGGTCTACAATGAGCAGTTCTTC; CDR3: CASSFRGVYNEQFF
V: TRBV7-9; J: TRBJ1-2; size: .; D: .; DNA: TGTGCCAGCAGCTTAGACACTAATAACTATGGCTACACCTTC; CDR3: CASSLDTNNYGYTF
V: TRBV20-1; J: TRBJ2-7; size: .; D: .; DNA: TGCAGTGCTAGTGATCCCGTCGACGAGCAGTACTTC; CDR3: CSASDPVDEQYF
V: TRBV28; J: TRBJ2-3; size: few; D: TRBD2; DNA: TGTGCCAGCACCTTTGGACTAGCGAGTAGCACAGATACGCAGTATTTT; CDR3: CASTFGLASSTDTQYF
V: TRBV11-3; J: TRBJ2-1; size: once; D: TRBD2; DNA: TGTGCCAGCAGCACCGCCCTAGCGGACTACAATGAGCAGTTCTTC; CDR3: CASSTALADYNEQFF
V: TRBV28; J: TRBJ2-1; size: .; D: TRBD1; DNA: TGTGCCAGCAGTTTTCGACAGGGGGCCCGTGAGCAGTTCTTC; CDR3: CASSFRQGAREQFF
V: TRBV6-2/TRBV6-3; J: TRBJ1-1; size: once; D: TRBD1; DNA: TGTGCCAGCAGTCGCCTACAGACAGGGAAGGACACTGAAGCTTTCTTT; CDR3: CASSRLQTGKDTEAFF